Each of the 26 T cell receptor beta chains below was sequenced from the same sample in a study of T-cell memory formation after mild COVID-19. TCRdb processed the 5' RACE reads anew with MiXCR; each CDR3 protein has one entry. The sample shows roughly 450,000 distinct CDR3 sequences, about 18% of them seen only once. The sequenced sample consisted of PBMCs or a T cell subset sorted from them (not recorded which). These receptors were taken from an adult woman who had mild COVID-19 (a few samples of this study predate the infection). Cell type and time point are not known.

The V gene is TRBV29-1, the J gene TRBJ1-1; possibly TRBD1 for D (6 bases). V lost 3 bases, J lost 4 bases, and 9 bases lay in between. There are 12 residues in the CDR3. Germline V CDR1 and CDR2: SQVTM, ANQGSEA. CDR3 bases: TGCAGCGTTGAGGAGGGGGTCACTGAAGCTTTCTTT. Encoded protein: CSVEEGVTEAFF.

V and J are TRBV29-1 and TRBJ1-1; 11 bases are a match to TRBD1. V trimming: 4 bases; J trimming: 2 bases; junction bases outside the gene matches: 6. The CDR3 length is 15 residues. Looked up from germline, CDR1 is SQVTM and CDR2 is ANQGSEA. The CDR3 sequence is CSVAGTGGGNTEAFF. The CDR3 nucleotides are TGCAGCGTTGCCGGGACAGGGGGGGGAAACACTGAAGCTTTCTTT. Complete variable domain (other parts from reference TRBV29-1 and TRBJ1-1): SAVISQKPSRDICQRGTSLTIQCQVDSQVTMMFWYRQQPGQSLTLIATANQGSEATYESGFVIDKFPISRPNLTFSTLTVSNMSPEDSSIYLCSVAGTGGGNTEAFFGQGTRLTVV.

The chain employs TRBV4-1 and TRBJ1-4; no firm D call. In germline, CDR1 is MGHRA, CDR2 YSYEKL. The CDR3 is made up of 13 amino acids. V shed 8 bases and J shed 8 bases, with 15 bases lying between them. For the CDR3, the DNA is TGCGCCAGCTCACGTTCGATGGGGGAAAAACTGTTTTTT. It is translated as CASSRSMGEKLFF.

This clonotype was observed a few times. The V gene is TRBV25-1, the J gene TRBJ2-3; TRBD2 matches at 13 bases. The germline gives CDR1 MGHDK, CDR2 SYGVNS. The CDR3 spans 19 residues. V shed 1 base and J 0 bases; nucleotides not matched to a gene: 7. The CDR3 region has the DNA TGTGCCAGCAGTGAATCGCCACTAGCGGGAGGGGCAAGCACAGATACGCAGTATTTT. It codes for CASSESPLAGGASTDTQYF.

In this sample, this clonotype turned up a few times. The genes are TRBV7-2 and TRBJ2-2; TRBD2 matches at 7 bases. The J segment lost 5 bases and the V segment lost 8 bases, leaving 14 bases of the junction unmatched. This CDR3 spans 16 amino acids. Germline CDR1 SGHTA, CDR2 FQGNSA. The CDR3 region is CASPDRSGGGTGELFF. CDR3 DNA sequence: TGTGCCAGCCCCGATAGGTCGGGGGGTGGTACCGGGGAGCTGTTTTTT.

The chain combines TRBV4-3 with TRBJ2-1, with TRBD2 matching 7 bases. This CDR3 comprises 15 residues. Germline V gene lookup returns CDR1 LGHNA and CDR2 YSLEER. The J segment lost 8 bases and the V segment lost 1 base, leaving 8 bases of the junction unmatched. This CDR3 is CASSQAGGGSYEQFF. In DNA form, the CDR3 reads TGCGCCAGCAGCCAAGCGGGGGGAGGTTCTTATGAGCAGTTCTTC.

The chain carries TRBV7-6 and TRBJ1-1; D remains unclear. Germline values: CDR1 SGHVS, CDR2 FNYEAQ. Trimming removed 1 base at V and 4 bases at J, with 10 bases between. This CDR3 is built from 14 residues. CDR3 DNA sequence: TGTGCCAGCAGCTTAGGTGAAGGAGCCACTGAAGCTTTCTTT. This codes for CASSLGEGATEAFF. The variable domain in full, with the rest retrieved from reference TRBV7-6 and TRBJ1-1, is GAGVSQSPRYKVTKRGQDVALRCDPISGHVSLYWYRQALGQGPEFLTYFNYEAQQDKSGLPNDRFSAERPEGSISTLTIQRTEQRDSAMYRCASSLGEGATEAFFGQGTRLTVV.

CDR3 bases: TGCAGCGTTGGGACTAGCCGGGACGGACGCTACGAGCAGTACTTC. Protein: CSVGTSRDGRYEQYF. The chain recombines TRBV29-1 with TRBJ2-7; TRBD2 matches at 8 bases. CDR3 length: 15 residues. V was clipped by 4 bases and J by 3 bases; unmatched bases: 11. Germline V lookup: CDR1 SQVTM, CDR2 ANQGSEA.

The rearrangement links TRBV4-1 to TRBJ2-1; 10 bases align to TRBD1. CDR1 and CDR2 (germline): MGHRA, YSYEKL. The CDR3 covers 16 residues. Trimming at V came to 3 bases and at J to 3 bases, leaving 5 bases not matched to a gene. The CDR3 DNA reads as TGCGCCAGCAGCCAGGCCTGGACAGGGGGCTACAATGAGCAGTTCTTC. Its protein product is CASSQAWTGGYNEQFF.

The chain has TRBV7-9 and TRBJ1-5; no reliable D call. Germline CDR1 is SEHNR and CDR2 is FQNEAQ (reference sequence). The CDR3 has 14 residues. Trimming pared 1 base from V and 5 bases from J, leaving 9 bases between. The CDR3 spells CASSLGTLDQPQHF. For the CDR3, the DNA is TGTGCCAGCAGCTTAGGGACTCTGGATCAGCCCCAGCATTTT.

CDR3 residues: CASSLQGAPQDEQFF. The CDR3 DNA sequence: TGTGCCAGCAGTCTACAGGGTGCCCCCCAGGATGAGCAGTTCTTC. The rearrangement uses TRBV12-3 or TRBV12-4 and TRBJ2-1; D is perhaps TRBD1 (6 bases). CDR3 length equals 15 residues. V lost 5 bases, J lost 8 bases, and 19 bases lay in between.

The chain uses TRBV4-2 and TRBJ1-5, with D hard to call. The CDR3 length is 13 residues. Germline CDR1 reads LGHNA; CDR2 reads YNFKEQ. The V and J ends lost 1 base and 7 bases respectively, with 8 bases between them. The CDR3 DNA reads TGTGCCAGCAGCCAAGGTCTGCAGCAGCCCCAGCATTTT. This encodes CASSQGLQQPQHF.

This clonotype was seen a handful of times. V and J are TRBV24-1 and TRBJ2-1; 7 nucleotides line up with TRBD2. The CDR3 has 17 amino acids. In germline, CDR1 is KGHDR, CDR2 SFDVKD. Trimming at V came to 2 bases and at J to 4 bases, leaving 10 bases not matched to a gene. CDR3 loop: CATSDSLAGEGYNEQFF. The DNA for the CDR3 is TGTGCCACCAGTGATTCCCTGGCTGGGGAGGGATACAATGAGCAGTTCTTC.

CDR3 residues: CASSYSAGEFADTQYF. CDR3 sequence (DNA): TGTGCCAGCAGCTATAGCGCGGGAGAGTTTGCAGATACGCAGTATTTT. The gene calls are TRBV9 and TRBJ2-3, with TRBD2 matching over 7 bases. V was pared by 4 bases and J by 4 bases, with 12 bases of the junction left unmatched. The CDR3 is 16 amino acids. Germline assignment: CDR1 SGDLS and CDR2 YYNGEE.

This clonotype was observed at least ten times. The chain combines TRBV27 with TRBJ2-3, with 9 positions matching TRBD1. Germline values: CDR1 MNHEY, CDR2 SMNVEV (reference sequence). V dropped 5 bases and J dropped 5; count of bases not matched to a gene: 5. The CDR3 runs 14 residues. CDR3 coding DNA: TGTGCCAGCAGTCGGGACAGGGTGATAGATACGCAGTATTTT. Translating it yields CASSRDRVIDTQYF.

This clonotype was picked up many times. This chain joins TRBV12-3 or TRBV12-4 and TRBJ2-1; 9 bases are a match to TRBD2. Trimming at V came to 9 bases and at J to 4 bases, leaving 7 bases not matched to a gene. The CDR3 sequence is 14 residues long. The CDR3 DNA reads TGTGCCAGTTGGATAGCGGGAGTGTACAATGAGCAGTTCTTC. Its translation is CASWIAGVYNEQFF.

The rearrangement links TRBV2 to TRBJ2-1, with a possible D match to TRBD1 (5 bases). Germline-derived CDR1 and CDR2 are SNHLY and FYNNEI. The ends were cut back, 8 bases at V and 4 bases at J, with 12 bases in the middle. This CDR3 is built from 13 residues. The CDR3 sequence is CASGVQGYNEQFF. CDR3 sequence (DNA): TGTGCCAGCGGTGTCCAGGGTTACAATGAGCAGTTCTTC. The entire variable domain, with the rest obtained from reference TRBV2 and TRBJ2-1, is as follows: EPEVTQTPSHQVTQMGQEVILRCVPISNHLYFYWYRQILGQKVEFLVSFYNNEISEKSEIFDDQFSVERPDGSNFTLKIRSTKLEDSAMYFCASGVQGYNEQFFGPGTRLTVL.

Turning to this clonotype: One junction end does not reproduce the germline sequence, and a read error may be involved. This chain connects TRBV4-1 to TRBJ2-1; D uncertain. Germline values: CDR1 MGHRA, CDR2 YSYEKL. CDR3 length equals 16 residues. The CDR3 spells CASSQDTASSYNEHFF. The CDR3, as DNA: TGCGCCAGCAGCCAAGATACGGCGAGCTCCTACAATGAGCATTTCTTC.

This clonotype showed up just a few times. This chain joins TRBV7-6 and TRBJ2-1; 12 bases are a match to TRBD2. The trim removed 1 base at V and 7 bases at J, leaving 14 bases unmatched. CDR1 and CDR2 (germline): SGHVS, FNYEAQ. The CDR3 consists of 19 residues. The CDR3 region is CASSLDRPRLAGDPNEQFF. The CDR3 DNA reads TGTGCCAGCAGCTTAGACCGTCCCAGACTAGCGGGAGATCCAAATGAGCAGTTCTTC.

This sequence joins TRBV6-6 and TRBJ2-1, with 10 bases matching TRBD2. Germline V CDR1 and CDR2: MNHNY, SVGAGI (reference sequence). Unmatched junction bases numbered 6, after V lost 2 bases and J lost 2 bases. CDR3 length: 17 residues. The CDR3 reads CASSYPYSGGAYNEQFF. The CDR3 region has the DNA TGTGCCAGCAGTTACCCGTACAGCGGGGGGGCCTACAATGAGCAGTTCTTC.

J is TRBJ1-2 and V is TRBV7-3; 7 nucleotides match TRBD1. The CDR3 covers 14 residues. Trimming at V came to 5 bases and at J to 4 bases, leaving 7 bases not matched to a gene. CDR1 is SGHTA, CDR2 FQGTGA, per germline. The CDR3 nucleotides read TGTGCCAGCAGCCGCGGACAGGAGGTCTATGGCTACACCTTC. Translated, it gives CASSRGQEVYGYTF.

This clonotype has at least ten counts. V and J are TRBV6-2 or TRBV6-3 and TRBJ2-1; D call uncertain. Germline V gene lookup returns CDR1 MNHEY and CDR2 SVGEGT. The CDR3 spans 14 residues. Deletions cut 4 bases from V and 0 bases from J, with 7 bases between. CDR3 bases: TGTGCCAGCAGTTCGGATCCCTCCTACAATGAGCAGTTCTTC. Translated, it gives CASSSDPSYNEQFF.

The V and J genes are TRBV27 and TRBJ2-7; the D gene is possibly TRBD1 (5 bases). The V gene lost 2 bases and the J gene lost 2 bases, with 16 bases spanning the gap. There are 16 residues in the CDR3. Germline assignment: CDR1 MNHEY and CDR2 SMNVEV (reference sequence). The CDR3, as DNA: TGTGCCAGCAGTTTAAGTTTACCCGAGACAGCCTACGAGCAGTACTTC. Translating gives CASSLSLPETAYEQYF.

This clonotype was seen repeatedly, ten times or more. Here the CDR3 reads CASSFPGGYGYTF. Here the CDR3 DNA reads TGTGCCAGCAGCTTTCCGGGAGGCTATGGCTACACCTTC. The V call is TRBV5-5, the J call TRBJ1-2; D unclear. Germline V gene sequence: CDR1 SGHKS, CDR2 YYEKEE (reference sequence). V was pared by 2 bases and J by 4 bases, with 9 bases between. CDR3 length equals 13 residues.

CDR3 coding DNA: TGCAGTGCCCCGCCGGGACAGGGGGCAAGACAGCCCCAGCATTTT. It specifies CSAPPGQGARQPQHF. This rearrangement joins TRBV20-1 to TRBJ1-5; 12 nucleotides align to TRBD1. The germline CDR1 and CDR2 sequences are DFQATT and SNEGSKA (reference sequence). The CDR3 spans 15 residues. The J segment lost 7 bases and the V segment lost 6 bases, leaving 10 bases of the junction unmatched.

The chain carries TRBV7-2 and TRBJ1-3; 7 nucleotides match TRBD1. Per the germline V gene, CDR1 is SGHTA and CDR2 is FQGNSA. Trimming removed 0 bases from V and 2 bases from J; junction bases left unmatched: 4. The CDR3 sequence is 16 residues long. CDR3 in DNA: TGTGCCAGCAGCTTAGCGCCCGGGACAGCTGGAAACACCATATATTTT. It specifies CASSLAPGTAGNTIYF.